These 21 T cell receptor beta chains came from one sample sequenced in a study of beta chain features in type 1 diabetes. The study reverse transcribed the entire isolated RNA, so it sequenced expressed TCRB transcripts. TCRdb's copy holds only in-frame clones and misses some; the assay was immunoSEQ multiplex PCR. The sample yields tens of thousands of clones, approximately 32% seen once. The material sequenced was stem cell memory CD4+ T cells from blood. The origin of the receptors is a woman between 18 and 29 years old in good health.

This clone was detected only a few times. The chain carries TRBV6-6 and TRBJ1-4, with D maybe TRBD1 (5 bases). V lost 5 bases, J lost 8 bases, and 18 bases lay in between. The CDR3 is made up of 15 amino acids. Germline-derived CDR1 and CDR2 are MNHNY and SVGAGI (reference sequence). The CDR3 nucleotides read TGTGCCAGCAGTACCGAAAGGGGCGCAGGGGAAAAACTGTTTTTT. Its translation: CASSTERGAGEKLFF.

This chain links TRBV5-1 with TRBJ2-1; D gene ambiguous. V was pared by 4 bases and J by 4 bases, with 12 bases between. Germline lookup yields CDR1 SGHRS and CDR2 YFSETQ. The CDR3 sequence is 14 residues long. CDR3 coding DNA: TGCGCCAGCAGCGCCCCACCCCAGTACAATGAGCAGTTCTTC. It encodes CASSAPPQYNEQFF.

This chain uses TRBV7-9 with TRBJ1-4; D gene ambiguous. The CDR3 consists of 16 residues. CDR1 SEHNR and CDR2 FQNEAQ come from the germline V gene (reference sequence). Between the trimmed V and J ends, which lost 1 base and 4 bases, there was a span of 13 bases. The CDR3 protein is CASSLGKGALNEKLFF. CDR3 DNA sequence: TGTGCCAGCAGCTTAGGGAAGGGAGCTCTTAATGAAAAACTGTTTTTT.

This clone came up a few times. This chain connects TRBV7-8 to TRBJ2-7; 7 bases fit TRBD2. The V gene's germline CDR1 is SGHVS and CDR2 FQNEAQ. The V gene end was trimmed by 0 bases and the J gene end by 7 bases; junction bases not matched to a gene: 9. CDR3 length: 15 amino acids. The CDR3 loop reads CASSLAPTSQREQYF. The CDR3 DNA reads as TGTGCCAGCAGCTTAGCGCCGACTAGCCAGCGGGAGCAGTACTTC.

V is TRBV30 and J is TRBJ1-5; D ambiguous. The CDR3 covers 12 residues. CDR1 GTSNPN and CDR2 SVGIG come from the germline V gene (reference sequence). Between the trimmed V and J ends, which lost 0 bases and 10 bases, there was a span of 10 bases. Here the CDR3 reads CAWSVPGSPQHF. In nucleotides, the CDR3 is TGTGCCTGGAGTGTACCCGGTAGCCCCCAGCATTTT.

This clone was seen only a few times. V usage is TRBV7-2 and J usage is TRBJ2-1; a weak D match, TRBD2 (7 bases). The CDR3 runs 14 residues. Trimming shortened V by 3 bases and J by 7 bases, and 13 bases separated the two germline ends. Germline V lookup: CDR1 SGHTA, CDR2 FQGNSA. CDR3 sequence (DNA): TGTGCCAGCAGCTTCACCGGGGGGCAAAATGAGCAGTTCTTC. This encodes CASSFTGGQNEQFF.

This clone was picked up a small number of times. V is TRBV19 and J is TRBJ2-1, with D unresolved. V lost 9 bases, J lost 3 bases, and 9 bases lay in between. Germline CDR1 reads LNHDA; CDR2 reads SQIVND (reference sequence). The CDR3 contains 12 residues. The CDR3 region is CASSVVYNEQFF. The CDR3 DNA is TGTGCCAGCAGCGTGGTCTACAATGAGCAGTTCTTC. Full variable domain (missing parts from reference TRBV19 and TRBJ2-1): DGGITQSPKYLFRKEGQNVTLSCEQNLNHDAMYWYRQDPGQGLRLIYYSQIVNDFQKGDIAEGYSVSREKKESFPLTVTSAQKNPTAFYLCASSVVYNEQFFGPGTRLTVL.

This clone has a handful of counts. The CDR3 sequence: CASKAANRDYEQYF. In DNA form, the CDR3 reads TGTGCCAGCAAGGCTGCTAACAGGGACTACGAGCAGTACTTC. The chain is built from TRBV6-6 and TRBJ2-7, with D perhaps TRBD1 (6 bases). Trimming took 7 bases from V and 3 from J, leaving 16 bases between them. CDR3 size: 14 residues. CDR1 is MNHNY and CDR2 is SVGAGI in the germline V gene (reference sequence).

The rearrangement joins TRBV11-3 to TRBJ2-2; tentative D call: TRBD2 (7 bases). Per the germline V gene, CDR1 is SGHNT and CDR2 is YENEEA. Trimming removed 6 bases at V and 5 bases at J, with 28 bases between. The CDR3 spans 19 residues. The chain's CDR3 is CASSSGTGGRKKRTGELFF. CDR3 bases: TGTGCCAGCAGTTCGGGCACGGGGGGCCGTAAGAAAAGGACCGGGGAGCTGTTTTTT.

V and J are TRBV11-2 and TRBJ2-5, with 11 bases that match TRBD2. The CDR3 has 16 amino acids. Germline CDR1 SGHAT, CDR2 FQNNGV. With 8 bases clipped from V and 2 bases from J, the junction kept 10 bases outside the gene matches. The CDR3 nucleotides read TGTGCCAGCGCCAGGGCTAGCGGGGGGTTACAAGAGACCCAGTACTTC. This codes for CASARASGGLQETQYF.

This clone was detected a few times. The chain recombines TRBV29-1 with TRBJ1-2; a weak D match, TRBD1 (5 bases). V lost 5 bases, J lost 0 bases, and 10 bases lay in between. In germline, CDR1 is SQVTM, CDR2 ANQGSEA. CDR3 length equals 13 residues. CDR3 DNA sequence: TGCAGCGTTCAGGGCTCTACTAACTATGGCTACACCTTC. It is translated as CSVQGSTNYGYTF.

The rearrangement links TRBV27 to TRBJ1-5; D call uncertain. Trimming cost V 2 bases and J 3 bases, with 5 bases left between them. Germline V lookup: CDR1 MNHEY, CDR2 SMNVEV (reference sequence). The CDR3 extends over 13 amino acids. This CDR3 reads CASSLQNNQPQHF. The CDR3 DNA follows: TGTGCCAGCAGTTTACAGAACAATCAGCCCCAGCATTTT.

The chain has TRBV13 and TRBJ1-1; the D is unclear. CDR3 length: 14 residues. V lost 2 bases to trimming and J lost 1 base, with 8 bases between them. Germline V gene lookup returns CDR1 PRHDT and CDR2 FYEKMQ (reference sequence). The CDR3 DNA reads TGTGCCAGCAGCTTATTCACACGGAACACTGAAGCTTTCTTT. Translating it yields CASSLFTRNTEAFF.

This clone was picked up a small number of times. The gene calls are TRBV19 and TRBJ2-3, with 10 bases fitting TRBD1. The CDR3 is made up of 15 amino acids. The germline CDR1 and CDR2 sequences are LNHDA and SQIVND (reference sequence). V lost 6 bases, J lost 2 bases, and 5 bases stayed unmatched. The CDR3 loop is CASSEGQGTTDTQYF. The CDR3 DNA follows: TGTGCCAGTAGCGAGGGACAGGGGACCACAGATACGCAGTATTTT.

The chain is built from TRBV2 and TRBJ1-1; 7 bases match TRBD1. The V segment lost 2 bases and the J segment 2 bases; nucleotides outside the gene matches: 11. This CDR3 is 17 amino acids long. CDR1 is SNHLY, CDR2 FYNNEI, per germline. In DNA, the CDR3 is TGTGCCAGCAGTGAAAGGGGGACAGTAGGCCAAAACACTGAAGCTTTCTTT. This translates into CASSERGTVGQNTEAFF.

The chain recombines TRBV6-5 with TRBJ2-1; D is perhaps TRBD2 (6 bases). Trimming shortened V by 7 bases and J by 14 bases, and 21 bases separated the two germline ends. The germline gives CDR1 MNHEY, CDR2 SVGAGI. The CDR3 length is 13 residues. CDR3 protein: CASTPGRGRYEFF. Written as DNA, the CDR3 is TGTGCCAGCACCCCGGGTCGGGGGAGGTATGAGTTCTTC.

The gene calls are TRBV4-1 and TRBJ1-3, with TRBD1 matching over 8 bases. The CDR3 runs to 15 residues. CDR1 and CDR2 (germline): MGHRA, YSYEKL. After removal of 4 bases from V and 5 bases from J, the junction contained 7 bases not matched to a gene. CDR3 loop: CASSLQGQARNTIYF. Here the CDR3 DNA reads TGCGCCAGCAGCCTACAGGGACAGGCAAGAAACACCATATATTTT.

This clone has a handful of counts. The chain couples TRBV2 to TRBJ1-5; 9 nucleotides match TRBD1. Germline loops: CDR1 SNHLY, CDR2 FYNNEI. V was clipped by 6 bases and J by 7 bases; unmatched bases: 4. There are 13 residues in the CDR3. The CDR3 sequence: CASSGQGNQPQHF. The CDR3 coding sequence is TGTGCCAGCAGCGGACAGGGGAACCAGCCCCAGCATTTT. Combining the CDR3 with reference TRBV2 and TRBJ1-5 gives the whole variable domain EPEVTQTPSHQVTQMGQEVILRCVPISNHLYFYWYRQILGQKVEFLVSFYNNEISEKSEIFDDQFSVERPDGSNFTLKIRSTKLEDSAMYFCASSGQGNQPQHFGDGTRLSIL.

This clone was observed a few times. The rearrangement links TRBV14 to TRBJ1-2; D unclear. V was trimmed by 3 bases and J by 2 bases, leaving 7 bases between them. The CDR3 loop spans 13 amino acids. Per the germline V gene, CDR1 is SGHDN and CDR2 is FVKESK. In nucleotides, the CDR3 is TGTGCCAGCAGCCATGGGCAGAACTATGGCTACACCTTC. The encoded protein is CASSHGQNYGYTF. Based on the CDR3 plus reference TRBV14 and TRBJ1-2, the full variable domain is EAGVTQFPSHSVIEKGQTVTLRCDPISGHDNLYWYRRVMGKEIKFLLHFVKESKQDESGMPNNRFLAERTGGTYSTLKVQPAELEDSGVYFCASSHGQNYGYTFGSGTRLTVV.

The chain employs TRBV5-4 and TRBJ1-2; 7 bases agree with TRBD1. The CDR3 extends over 13 amino acids. In germline, CDR1 is SGHNT, CDR2 YYREEE (reference sequence). V lost 0 bases, J lost 13 bases, and 9 bases stayed unmatched. The CDR3 is CASSLEGAQVLTF. The CDR3 DNA is TGTGCCAGCAGCTTGGAGGGGGCGCAGGTCCTCACCTTC.

This clone was seen only a few times. The rearrangement uses TRBV11-2 and TRBJ2-7; D uncertain. The V gene lost 2 bases and the J gene lost 6 bases, with 11 bases spanning the gap. The CDR3 is made up of 13 amino acids. Per germline, CDR1 SGHAT and CDR2 FQNNGV. DNA of the CDR3: TGTGCCAGCAGCTTAAGAGTAGTAAGCGAGCAGTACTTC. Amino acids: CASSLRVVSEQYF.